The clone carrying this TCR beta chain was observed a few times. Its target is not known. The cohort excluded patients with autoimmune disease history or systemic immunosuppression. This specimen belongs to a study of OX40 agonist ivuxolimab in advanced cancers. The CDR3 has 15 amino acids. From germline, CDR1 is MGHRA and CDR2 YSYEKL. V lost 6 bases and J 1 base, leaving 15 bases between the germline ends. The repertoire was sequenced with immunoSEQ multiplex PCR; TCRdb's copy has only in-frame clones and lacks some. The data hold about 120,000 clones, with over 75% observed a single time. Study-wide findings and caveats: Dosing at 0.1 to 3.0 mg/kg was accompanied by clonal expansion of CD4+ and CD8+ blood T cells by week 6.

This TCR was recovered from an adult with an advanced solid tumor such as melanoma, head and neck, liver or kidney cancer. The chain links TRBV4-1 to TRBJ1-1; TRBD1 is a possible D gene (5 bases). The specimen was CD4+ or CD8+ T cells sorted from blood, collected in a trial of the OX40 agonist ivuxolimab. In DNA, the CDR3 is TGCGCCAGCAGTCCGTGGCAGGGTGGGAACACTGAAGCTTTCTTT. Its protein is CASSPWQGGNTEAFF.